This T cell receptor beta chain was profiled in a study of Ad26.COV2.S vaccination and SARS-CoV-2 variants. This CDR3 region has 16 residues. V shed 4 bases and J 4 bases; nucleotides not matched to a gene: 8. The germline V gene has CDR1 KGHDR and CDR2 SFDVKD. Treatment noted: roughly 19 received Ad26.COV2.S at low or high dose, single or two shots; 5 received placebo; per-sample allocation not given. Collection of the samples took place on day 63 after the first injection of vaccine or placebo. An adult of 18-55 years in Boston served as donor. Generated by immunoSEQ multiplex PCR, the TCRdb table keeps only in-frame clones and is missing some. The sample includes about 440,000 clones, around 90% of them seen just once.

The receptor comes from a person aged 18-65 years who received the Ad26.COV2.S COVID-19 vaccine or a placebo. The chain is built from TRBV24-1 and TRBJ2-1; 8 bases match TRBD2. Sequences were derived from peripheral blood, sampled in a trial of Ad26.COV2.S vaccine versus placebo. This CDR3 reads CATSEAGGRIYNEQFF. The CDR3 nucleotides read TGTGCCACCAGTGAAGCTGGCGGGAGGATATACAATGAGCAGTTCTTC.